This paragraph reports one T cell receptor beta chain. This record belongs to a study of cytomegalovirus exposure and HLA in healthy donors. V lost 7 bases to trimming and J lost 1 base, with 11 bases between them. The germline CDR1 and CDR2 sequences are SNHLY and FYNNEI. The CDR3 length is 13 residues. The PCR ran on 60 Vbeta and 13 Jbeta primers. Assay used: immunoSEQ multiplex PCR; TCRdb lists only in-frame clones, some missing. The repertoire includes approximately 95,000 clones, about 80% of them detected once, and approximately 9.9% sits in the top ten. The specimen was PBMCs. The sequence was obtained from a man aged 18 to 35 in good health and CMV-seropositive. This sequence joins TRBV2 and TRBJ2-7, with TRBD1 as a possible D gene (5 bases). CDR3 loop: CASTPDSSYEQYF. In DNA, the CDR3 is TGTGCCAGCACCCCTGACAGTTCCTACGAGCAGTACTTC.